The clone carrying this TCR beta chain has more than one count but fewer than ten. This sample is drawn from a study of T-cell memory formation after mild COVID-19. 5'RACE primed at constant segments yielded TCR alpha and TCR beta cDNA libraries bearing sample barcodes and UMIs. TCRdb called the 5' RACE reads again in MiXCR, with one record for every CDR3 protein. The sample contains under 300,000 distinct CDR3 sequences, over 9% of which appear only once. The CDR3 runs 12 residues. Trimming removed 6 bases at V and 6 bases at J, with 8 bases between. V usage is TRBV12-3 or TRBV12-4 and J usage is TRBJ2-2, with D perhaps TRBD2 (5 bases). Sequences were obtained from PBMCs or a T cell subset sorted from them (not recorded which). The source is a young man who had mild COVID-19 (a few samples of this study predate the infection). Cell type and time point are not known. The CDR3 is CASRILAGELFF. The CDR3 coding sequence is TGTGCCAGCAGGATACTAGCCGGGGAGCTGTTTTTT.